This T cell receptor (beta chain) stems from a study of tumor and adjacent non-tumor tissue in lung cancer. Study-level information: Patients comprised over 9 adenocarcinoma, 2 squamous cell carcinoma and 1 small cell lung cancer.

From germline, CDR1 is SGHDN and CDR2 FVKESK. CDR3 size: 20 residues. V was shortened by 4 bases and J by 8 bases, with 35 bases between the two germline ends. A word on this clonotype: The antigen is unknown.

General study findings and limits: Normal lung showed higher cumulative top 100 clone frequency than tumor.

No cell sorting was done before RNA was extracted from the tissue. TCRbeta libraries were built with three rounds of nested PCR, modified from ARM-PCR. TCRdb re-analysed the multiplex PCR reads in MiXCR, keeping a single row per CDR3 protein. The sample has 75,000 to 100,000 distinct CDR3 sequences; about 67% are singletons. This clonotype originated in a man in his sixties with non-small cell lung cancer. Sequencing input: lung tumor tissue. This chain links TRBV14 with TRBJ1-2; D perhaps matches TRBD1 (5 bases). The CDR3 nucleotides read TGTGCCAGCAGCCGAGATCTCGGCCCCGGGGTAGGGGATCCAAGAGGGGGCTACACCTTC. It codes for CASSRDLGPGVGDPRGGYTF.